This T cell receptor (beta chain) originates from a study of shared clonotypes between healthy human individuals. Deep-level assay runs were performed. Some clones are missing from TCRdb's copy, which holds only in-frame ones; the method was immunoSEQ multiplex PCR. The repertoire holds a few million clones, with around 92% as singletons. V lost 5 bases, J lost 7 bases, and 9 bases lay in between. The CDR3 spans 12 residues. Germline loops: CDR1 SGHTA, CDR2 FQGTGA. This clone was seen only once. This CDR3 is also generated by other DNA sequences in the sample. The chain has TRBV7-3 and TRBJ2-1; no reliable D call. The sequenced sample was naive CD4+ T cells from PBMCs. The subset here: CD45RA+ positively selected. The TCR comes from a man aged 18 to 30 in good health. Some clones in this sample may be carry-over from other donors' samples. In DNA, the CDR3 is TGTGCCAGCAGCCCCGGACCGAATGAGCAGTTCTTC. Translation: CASSPGPNEQFF.